This passage covers 22 T cell receptor beta chains from one sample sequenced in a study of blood T cell repertoires in COVID-19. Generated by immunoSEQ multiplex PCR, the TCRdb table keeps only in-frame clones and is missing some. The sample shows a few hundred thousand clones, about 88% of them seen only once. The sample comprised PBMCs or T cells enriched from blood (not recorded which). These receptors originate from a woman in her twenties or thirties who had recovered from COVID-19.

The V and J genes are TRBV18 and TRBJ1-4; no firm D call. V lost 3 bases and J lost 8, with 10 bases in between. CDR1 is KGHSH and CDR2 is LQKENI in the germline V gene. There are 13 residues in the CDR3. CDR3 coding DNA: TGTGCCAGCTCACCCAATCTACAGGAAAAACTGTTTTTT. Protein product: CASSPNLQEKLFF.

This chain uses TRBV4-2 with TRBJ2-1; D possibly corresponds to TRBD1 (5 bases). Germline CDR1 reads LGHNA; CDR2 reads YNFKEQ. There are 14 residues in the CDR3. The V end lost 1 base, the J end lost 7 bases, and 11 bases lay between the germline ends. DNA for the CDR3: TGTGCCAGCAGCCAAGGGGCAGGGTCGAATGAGCAGTTCTTC. Its protein is CASSQGAGSNEQFF.

This clone was recorded a few times. DNA for the CDR3: TGCGCCAGCAGCCAAACTATACTAGCGGGAGATCAGCCTGAGCAGTTCTTC. Translated: CASSQTILAGDQPEQFF. The chain carries TRBV4-1 and TRBJ2-1; 11 bases are a match to TRBD2. The CDR3 has 17 amino acids. In germline, CDR1 is MGHRA, CDR2 YSYEKL. V shed 2 bases and J 9 bases; nucleotides not matched to a gene: 12.

The chain employs TRBV6-5 and TRBJ1-5, with unresolved D. With 6 bases removed from V and 7 bases from J, the gap between germline ends came to 13 bases. This CDR3 spans 13 amino acids. Germline lookup yields CDR1 MNHEY and CDR2 SVGAGI. CDR3 sequence (DNA): TGTGCCAGCAGCCCCCAAGGAGAACAGCCCCAGCATTTT. It codes for CASSPQGEQPQHF.

The chain has TRBV28 and TRBJ2-7; 8 bases line up with TRBD1. CDR3 length: 15 residues. V trimming: 8 bases; J trimming: 2 bases; junction bases outside the gene matches: 11. Germline CDR1 is MDHEN and CDR2 is SYDVKM. In DNA, the CDR3 is TGTGCCAGCGGACTACCGACAGGGGCCCCCTACGAGCAGTACTTC. Translating it yields CASGLPTGAPYEQYF.

The chain carries TRBV18 and TRBJ2-7, with 7 bases matching TRBD1. With 3 bases clipped from V and 4 bases from J, the junction kept 6 bases outside the gene matches. Germline-derived CDR1 and CDR2 are KGHSH and LQKENI. The CDR3 is 14 residues long. CDR3 sequence: CASSPSRDSYEQYF. CDR3 DNA: TGTGCCAGCTCACCTTCCCGGGACAGTTACGAGCAGTACTTC.

Comments on this clone: The DNA is left out, because the CDR3 cannot be placed on it with certainty; the CDR3 is given as TCRdb lists it. This chain joins TRBV4-1 and TRBJ1-1; TRBD1, as called in the table, went unchecked against the DNA. The CDR3 has 18 amino acids, counting both end residues. Per the germline V gene, CDR1 is MGHRA and CDR2 is YSYEKL. CDR3 protein: CASSQALLSGQGNTEAFF.

The CDR3 DNA reads TGTGCCAGTAGGAAGTGGGGCGAGAGTTATACTGAAGCTTTCTTT. This encodes CASRKWGESYTEAFF. V gene TRBV19 combines with J gene TRBJ1-1; D possibly corresponds to TRBD1 (5 bases). From germline, CDR1 is LNHDA and CDR2 SQIVND (reference sequence). Trimming removed 6 bases at V and 5 bases at J, with 19 bases between. There are 15 residues in the CDR3. The complete variable domain, with remaining parts taken from reference TRBV19 and TRBJ1-1, reads DGGITQSPKYLFRKEGQNVTLSCEQNLNHDAMYWYRQDPGQGLRLIYYSQIVNDFQKGDIAEGYSVSREKKESFPLTVTSAQKNPTAFYLCASRKWGESYTEAFFGQGTRLTVV.

The V and J genes are TRBV7-2 and TRBJ1-2, with a weak D call TRBD1 (5 bases). CDR3 length: 14 amino acids. The germline V and J ends were trimmed by 1 base and 7 bases, with 13 bases remaining between them. CDR1 SGHTA and CDR2 FQGNSA come from the germline V gene. The DNA of the CDR3 is TGTGCCAGCAGCTTAGGTCGCCAGGGACTTGGCTACACCTTC. Protein: CASSLGRQGLGYTF.

This chain links TRBV7-2 with TRBJ1-6; tentative D call: TRBD1 (6 bases). V shed 4 bases and J shed 1 base, with 11 bases lying between them. Germline lookup yields CDR1 SGHTA and CDR2 FQGNSA. CDR3 length: 16 amino acids. CDR3: CASSSATGSYNSPLHF. The CDR3 DNA sequence: TGTGCCAGCAGCTCAGCCACAGGGTCCTATAATTCACCCCTCCACTTT.

This chain connects TRBV7-2 to TRBJ2-1; the match to TRBD2 covers 8 bases. Per the germline V gene, CDR1 is SGHTA and CDR2 is FQGNSA. After removal of 2 bases from V and 12 bases from J, the junction contained 9 bases not matched to a gene. This CDR3 has 14 residues. CDR3 protein: CASSLSGGTSAQFF. Here the CDR3 DNA reads TGTGCCAGCAGCTTATCAGGTGGGACTAGTGCGCAGTTCTTC. Using reference TRBV7-2 and TRBJ2-1 for the parts outside the CDR3, the full variable domain is GAGVSQSPSNKVTEKGKDVELRCDPISGHTALYWYRQSLGQGLEFLIYFQGNSAPDKSGLPSDRFSAERTGGSVSTLTIQRTQQEDSAVYLCASSLSGGTSAQFFGPGTRLTVL.

This chain connects TRBV11-3 to TRBJ2-7; 10 bases map to TRBD1. This CDR3 comprises 14 residues. With V trimmed by 4 bases and J by 3 bases, 3 bases remained unmatched. Germline V gives CDR1 SGHNT, CDR2 YENEEA. The CDR3 here is CASSSDRGDYEQYF. CDR3 in DNA: TGTGCCAGCAGCTCGGACAGGGGGGACTACGAGCAGTACTTC.

V and J are TRBV5-1 and TRBJ2-2; D remains ambiguous. Trimming took off 4 bases at V and 6 bases at J, with 16 bases between the two ends. The CDR3 runs to 15 residues. Germline loops: CDR1 SGHRS, CDR2 YFSETQ. CDR3: CASSHASHAAGELFF. CDR3 DNA: TGCGCCAGCAGCCATGCGTCCCACGCCGCCGGGGAGCTGTTTTTT.

V usage is TRBV12-5 and J usage is TRBJ2-3; 10 bases match TRBD2. Germline V gene sequence: CDR1 LGHNT, CDR2 FRNRAP. V was clipped by 3 bases and J by 3 bases; unmatched bases: 3. The CDR3 totals 15 residues. This CDR3 reads CASGLAGGQTDTQYF. In DNA, the CDR3 is TGTGCTAGTGGTTTAGCGGGGGGGCAAACAGATACGCAGTATTTT.

The chain is built from TRBV5-1 and TRBJ1-2, with 9 bases lining up with TRBD1. Germline values: CDR1 SGHRS, CDR2 YFSETQ. The CDR3 consists of 14 residues. The J segment lost 6 bases and the V segment lost 4 bases, leaving 7 bases of the junction unmatched. The CDR3 sequence is CASSPGTGSHGYTF. The DNA for the CDR3 is TGCGCCAGCAGCCCGGGGACAGGGTCCCATGGCTACACCTTC.

This clone was observed a single time. The chain is built from TRBV25-1 and TRBJ2-1; 9 bases fit TRBD2. Germline V gene data show CDR1 as MGHDK and CDR2 as SYGVNS. The J segment lost 8 bases and the V segment lost 3 bases, leaving 11 bases of the junction unmatched. CDR3 length: 16 amino acids. In nucleotides, the CDR3 is TGTGCCAGCAGTGAGCCCCCGGGGCAGCGGGGGGATGAGCAGTTCTTC. Translation gives CASSEPPGQRGDEQFF.

This clone was recorded once. The chain combines TRBV7-2 with TRBJ2-7; 11 bases are a match to TRBD2. The CDR3 consists of 16 residues. The germline gives CDR1 SGHTA, CDR2 FQGNSA. Trimming at V came to 5 bases and at J to 6 bases, leaving 12 bases not matched to a gene. CDR3 sequence reads: CASSRYSGRASVEQYF. The CDR3 coding sequence is TGTGCCAGCAGCCGTTATAGCGGGAGGGCCTCGGTCGAGCAGTACTTC.

The chain recombines TRBV6-6 with TRBJ1-5, with 9 bases that match TRBD1. CDR3 length equals 14 residues. Germline V gene sequence: CDR1 MNHNY, CDR2 SVGAGI (reference sequence). V lost 7 bases, J lost 9 bases, and 10 bases stayed unmatched. The CDR3 sequence is CASIPGQGYGPQHF. The CDR3 DNA is TGTGCCAGCATCCCGGGACAGGGATATGGGCCCCAGCATTTT.

The rearrangement uses TRBV18 and TRBJ1-3; 9 bases align to TRBD1. The CDR3 covers 16 residues. The trim removed 3 bases at V and 7 bases at J, leaving 10 bases unmatched. In germline, CDR1 is KGHSH, CDR2 LQKENI. CDR3 in amino acids: CASSPLRGDRANTIYF. CDR3 DNA sequence: TGTGCCAGCTCACCGCTAAGAGGGGACAGGGCGAACACCATATATTTT.

V gene TRBV4-1 combines with J gene TRBJ1-2; D remains unclear. The length of the CDR3 is 13 residues. From germline, CDR1 is MGHRA and CDR2 YSYEKL. V was shortened by 3 bases and J by 3 bases, with 8 bases between the two germline ends. As DNA, the CDR3 is TGCGCCAGCAGCCACCGAGGTGACTATGGCTACACCTTC. Translation gives CASSHRGDYGYTF.

V is TRBV10-3 and J is TRBJ2-2, with 8 bases aligning to TRBD1. The CDR3 contains 15 residues. Germline V CDR1 and CDR2: ENHRY, SYGVKD. V lost 7 bases to trimming and J lost 0 bases; unmatched junction nucleotides: 4. The CDR3 region has the DNA TGTGCCATCACCCGGACAGGGCCGAACACCGGGGAGCTGTTTTTT. Encoded protein: CAITRTGPNTGELFF.

This chain connects TRBV27 to TRBJ2-7; 11 bases match TRBD2. CDR1 and CDR2 (germline): MNHEY, SMNVEV (reference sequence). Losses at the gene ends were 8 bases for V and 7 bases for J; bases not matched to a gene: 4. This CDR3 contains 12 residues. CDR3 sequence (DNA): TGTGCCAGCCGTACTAGCGGGAGAGAGCAGTACTTC. It is translated as CASRTSGREQYF.